This T cell receptor beta chain was recovered during a study of Graves' ophthalmopathy and Graves' hyperthyroidism (dated by TCRdb to the late 2010s). In terms of the full investigation: Peripheral blood was collected at initial diagnosis, before any treatment. To explore V-J signatures that distinguish ophthalmopathy from hyperthyroidism, a discovery set of about a hundred patients was enrolled, made up of around 40 with ophthalmopathy and 55 to 65 with stable hyperthyroidism. The study used signatures of the TCR beta repertoire to tell Graves' ophthalmopathy apart from Graves' hyperthyroidism and to predict which patients would progress to ophthalmopathy. Once sampling was done, hyperthyroidism patients were given methimazole at a starting dose of 30 mg daily, while ophthalmopathy patients were given high-dose intravenous methylprednisolone. In total, 135 blood samples were TCR-sequenced: approximately 42 ophthalmopathy, some 72 hyperthyroidism and some 17 hyperthyroidism-to-ophthalmopathy patients. For independent validation, a separate cohort was made up of around 19 hyperthyroidism patients plus 17 patients who later progressed from hyperthyroidism to ophthalmopathy. In several hyperthyroidism patients, the T-cell repertoires found in thyroid tissue were compared with those found in blood.

Overall results and qualifications from the work: Ophthalmopathy was separated from stable hyperthyroidism by the 13-signature model with just under 90% sensitivity and 81% to 84% specificity in cross-validation and with 80%/75% in the test set. Most of the expanded thyroid clonotypes with a frequency above 0.001 were also detected in blood, and it was suggested that the thyroid immune response may be reflected by blood repertoires. No statistical method was used to predetermine the sample size, and group allocation was not hidden from the investigators. In validation, the model predicted ophthalmopathy progression with about 71% sensitivity and approximately 72% specificity; roughly 11 predicted patients were CT-confirmed with GO in a median of around 6 months.

For repertoire sequencing, the TCR beta CDR3 regions were amplified from RNA transcripts. A first-round RT-PCR used HTBI primers with the Qiagen OneStep RT-PCR kit, followed by a second-round multiplex PCR, size selection and purification. Sequencing of the libraries was carried out on an Illumina HiSeq2000 in paired-end mode with 100 bp reads. The paper's processing steps were these. Reads were processed with SOAPnuke, discarding reads with adapters, uncalled bases, mean Phred below 15, or no exact constant-primer or identifier match. COPE v1.2.5 was used to merge high-quality paired reads. Unique nucleotide sequences were defined as clonotypes and aligned to IMGT TRB V, D and J references using MiTCR v1.1. The analysis was limited to V-J combinations with a frequency above 0.0001, which together covered 99% to 99.2% of the repertoires. A TCR clonal expansion and chaos score per V-J combination was defined as the ratio of F50 clonal expansion to chaos observed in the TCRdist matrix. Welch's t-statistics and random forest were used to reduce features to approximately 13 V-J combinations, which were fed into a naive Bayes classifier. Thyroid-blood repertoire similarity was quantified with the Morisita-Horn index. Using fastp at Q25 and MiXCR, TCRdb reprocessed the public reads and kept productive beta chains. Merged by CDR3 protein, the rows form single entries marked with the most common genes and DNA. What appears here as the V and J calls and clone size reflects TCRdb's work, not the paper's. Across this sample there are some 250,000 distinct CDR3 sequences, with around 50% seen only once. The ten largest account for less than 50% of the sample.

Notes on this clonotype: Its antigen specificity is not known. Per-nucleotide qualities are absent, and no much larger clonotype sits a single base away.

Ophthalmopathy patients had moderately to severely active disease, Clinical Activity Score of at least 3, NOSPECS grade of at least 4, and disease duration under 3 months. Patients with other autoimmune diseases, uncontrolled infections, pregnancy or lactation were excluded from the study. Clinical symptoms, serum thyroxine, TRAb, thyroid ultrasound and orbital computed tomography were used for diagnosis. PBMCs were isolated from 7.5 to 10 ml of fresh peripheral blood by Ficoll-Paque density gradient centrifugation. Total RNA was extracted with Trizol reagent and quality-checked on an Agilent 2100 Bioanalyzer. Relative to germline, V is 3 bases shorter and J is 0 bases shorter, with 17 bases between their ends. The CDR3 covers 17 residues, taking in both the cysteine and the phenylalanine. Of the read, only the CDR3 DNA is kept; its 51 bases are in frame from base 1. CDR1 SGHVS and CDR2 FQNEAQ are derived from the germline V gene.

The sequencing input was peripheral blood. This receptor chain uses TRBV7-8 and TRBJ2-5; the D gene assignment is perhaps TRBD1 or TRBD2, with each matching 6 bases. This clonotype was sampled from an adult man with Graves' ophthalmopathy. In nucleotide form, the sequence is TGTGCCAGCAGCTTTAGCAGGGGAGGAGGGTACCAAGAGACCCAGTACTTC. Its product reads: CASSFSRGGGYQETQYF.